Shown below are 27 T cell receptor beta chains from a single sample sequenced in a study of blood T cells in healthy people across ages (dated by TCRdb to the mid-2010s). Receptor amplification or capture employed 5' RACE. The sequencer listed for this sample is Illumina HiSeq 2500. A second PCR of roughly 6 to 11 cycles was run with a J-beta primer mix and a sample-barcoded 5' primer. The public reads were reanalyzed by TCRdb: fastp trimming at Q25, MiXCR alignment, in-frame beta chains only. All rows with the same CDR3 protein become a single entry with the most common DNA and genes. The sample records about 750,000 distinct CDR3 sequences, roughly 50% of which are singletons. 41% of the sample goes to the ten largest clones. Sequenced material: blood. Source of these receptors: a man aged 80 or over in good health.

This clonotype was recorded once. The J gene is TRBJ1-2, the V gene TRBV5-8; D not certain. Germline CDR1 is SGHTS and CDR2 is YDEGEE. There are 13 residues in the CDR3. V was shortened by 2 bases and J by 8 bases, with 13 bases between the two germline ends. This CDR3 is CASSLGPQRGYTF. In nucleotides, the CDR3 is TGTGCCAGCAGCTTAGGGCCTCAGAGGGGCTACACCTTC.

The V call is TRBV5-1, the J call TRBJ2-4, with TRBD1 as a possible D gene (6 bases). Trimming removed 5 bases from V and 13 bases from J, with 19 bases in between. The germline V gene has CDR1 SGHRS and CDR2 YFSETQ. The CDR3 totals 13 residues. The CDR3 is CASRPTGIWEQYF. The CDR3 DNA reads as TGCGCCAGCAGACCTACAGGGATTTGGGAGCAGTACTTC.

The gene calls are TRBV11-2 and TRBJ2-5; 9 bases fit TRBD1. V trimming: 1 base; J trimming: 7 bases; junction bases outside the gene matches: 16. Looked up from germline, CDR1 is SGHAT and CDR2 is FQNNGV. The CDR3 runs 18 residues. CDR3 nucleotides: TGTGCCAGCAGCTTAGTCTTCCTCCCGGGACAGGGATCGGGGACCCAGTACTTC. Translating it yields CASSLVFLPGQGSGTQYF.

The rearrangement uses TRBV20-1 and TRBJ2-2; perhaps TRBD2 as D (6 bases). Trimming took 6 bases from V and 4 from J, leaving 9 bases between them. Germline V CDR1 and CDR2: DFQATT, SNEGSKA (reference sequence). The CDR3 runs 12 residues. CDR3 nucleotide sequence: TGCAGTGCGTACGGGAGCACCGGGGAGCTGTTTTTT. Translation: CSAYGSTGELFF.

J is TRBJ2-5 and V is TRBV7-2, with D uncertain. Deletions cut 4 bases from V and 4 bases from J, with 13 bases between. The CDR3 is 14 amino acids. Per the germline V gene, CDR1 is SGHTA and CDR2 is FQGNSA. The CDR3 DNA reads TGTGCCAGCAGCTATCCTCTAGGGCGAGAGACCCAGTACTTC. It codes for CASSYPLGRETQYF.

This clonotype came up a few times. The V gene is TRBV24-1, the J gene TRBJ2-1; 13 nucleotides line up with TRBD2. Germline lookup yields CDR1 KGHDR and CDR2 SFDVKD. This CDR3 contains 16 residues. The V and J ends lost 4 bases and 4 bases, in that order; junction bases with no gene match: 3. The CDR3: CATSDRTSGGYNEQFF. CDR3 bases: TGTGCCACCAGTGACCGGACTAGCGGGGGTTACAATGAGCAGTTCTTC.

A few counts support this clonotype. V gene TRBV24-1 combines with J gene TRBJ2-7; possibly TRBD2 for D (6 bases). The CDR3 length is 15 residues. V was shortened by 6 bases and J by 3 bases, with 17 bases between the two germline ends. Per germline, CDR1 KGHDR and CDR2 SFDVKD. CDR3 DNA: TGTGCCACCAGTTTCGGGGCCCCGGGAGTCTACGAGCAGTACTTC. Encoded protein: CATSFGAPGVYEQYF.

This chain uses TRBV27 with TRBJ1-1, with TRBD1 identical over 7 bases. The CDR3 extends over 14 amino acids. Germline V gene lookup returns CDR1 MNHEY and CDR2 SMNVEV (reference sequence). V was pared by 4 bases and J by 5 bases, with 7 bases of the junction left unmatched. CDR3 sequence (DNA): TGTGCCAGCAGTTCATTAGACAGGGTGACTGAAGCTTTCTTT. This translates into CASSSLDRVTEAFF.

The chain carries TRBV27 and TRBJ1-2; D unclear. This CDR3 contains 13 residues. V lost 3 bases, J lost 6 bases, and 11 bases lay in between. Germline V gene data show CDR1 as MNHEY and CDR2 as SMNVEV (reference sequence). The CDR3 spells CASSFFAGDGYTF. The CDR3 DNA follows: TGTGCCAGCAGTTTCTTCGCCGGGGATGGCTACACCTTC.

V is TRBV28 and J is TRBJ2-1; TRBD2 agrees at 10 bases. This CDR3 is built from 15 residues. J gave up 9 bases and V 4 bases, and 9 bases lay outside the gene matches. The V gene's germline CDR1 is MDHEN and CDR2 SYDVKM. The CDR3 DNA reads TGTGCCAGCAGTTCAGCGGGAGGGCTTGCGGCTGAGCAGTTCTTC. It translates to CASSSAGGLAAEQFF.

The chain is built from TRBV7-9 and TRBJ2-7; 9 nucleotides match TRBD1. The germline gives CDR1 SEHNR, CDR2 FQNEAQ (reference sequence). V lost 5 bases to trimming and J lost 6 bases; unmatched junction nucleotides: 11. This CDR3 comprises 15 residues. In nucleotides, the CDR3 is TGTGCCAGCAGCGCGGGACAGGGTCGAATGCGCGAGCAGTACTTC. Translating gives CASSAGQGRMREQYF. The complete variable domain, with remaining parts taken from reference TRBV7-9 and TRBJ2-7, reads DTGVSQNPRHKITKRGQNVTFRCDPISEHNRLYWYRQTLGQGPEFLTYFQNEAQLEKSRLLSDRFSAERPKGSFSTLEIQRTEQGDSAMYLCASSAGQGRMREQYFGPGTRLTVT.

Here the CDR3 DNA reads TGTGCCAGCAGTTTCGCCGGGACTCGGGAGCGGGAGCAGTACTTC. Protein product: CASSFAGTREREQYF. V usage is TRBV28 and J usage is TRBJ2-7; a weak D match, TRBD2 (6 bases). The CDR3 loop spans 15 amino acids. Per the germline V gene, CDR1 is MDHEN and CDR2 is SYDVKM. V shed 3 bases and J shed 7 bases, with 19 bases lying between them.

In DNA, the CDR3 is TGCGCCAGCAGCGAGGGCAGGGTGGGAGCTTTCTTT. Protein sequence: CASSEGRVGAFF. The chain has TRBV10-2 and TRBJ1-1; maybe TRBD1 (5 bases). The V end was cut by 6 bases, the J end by 10 bases, with 15 bases between. The CDR3 has 12 residues. The germline CDR1 and CDR2 sequences are WSHSY and SAAADI.

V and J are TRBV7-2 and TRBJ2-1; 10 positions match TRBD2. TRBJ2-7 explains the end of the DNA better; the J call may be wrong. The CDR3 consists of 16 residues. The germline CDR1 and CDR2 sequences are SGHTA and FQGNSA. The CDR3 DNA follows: TGTGCCAGCAGCTTTGTGAGCGGGAGGGGAAACAATGAGCAGTACTTC. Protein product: CASSFVSGRGNNEQYF.

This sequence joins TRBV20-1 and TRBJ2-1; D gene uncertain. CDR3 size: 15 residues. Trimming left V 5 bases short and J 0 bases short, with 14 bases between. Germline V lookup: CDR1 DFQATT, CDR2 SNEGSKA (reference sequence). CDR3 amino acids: CSAGERPFSYNEQFF. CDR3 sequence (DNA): TGCAGTGCTGGCGAAAGACCATTCTCCTACAATGAGCAGTTCTTC.

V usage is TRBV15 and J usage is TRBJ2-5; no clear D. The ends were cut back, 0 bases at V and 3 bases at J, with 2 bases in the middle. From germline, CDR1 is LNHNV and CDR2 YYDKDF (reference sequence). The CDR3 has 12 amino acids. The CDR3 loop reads CATSREEETQYF. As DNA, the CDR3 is TGTGCCACCAGCAGAGAAGAAGAGACCCAGTACTTC. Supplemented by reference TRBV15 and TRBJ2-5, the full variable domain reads DAMVIQNPRYQVTQFGKPVTLSCSQTLNHNVMYWYQQKSSQAPKLLFHYYDKDFNNEADTPDNFQSRRPNTSFCFLDIRSPGLGDTAMYLCATSREEETQYFGPGTRLLVL.

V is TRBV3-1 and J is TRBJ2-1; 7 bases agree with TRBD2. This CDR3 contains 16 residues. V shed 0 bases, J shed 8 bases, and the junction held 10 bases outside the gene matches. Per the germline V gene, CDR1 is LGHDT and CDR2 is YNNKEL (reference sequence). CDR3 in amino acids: CASSQDSAGVFDEQFF. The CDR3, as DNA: TGTGCCAGCAGCCAAGATTCGGCGGGAGTTTTCGATGAGCAGTTCTTC.

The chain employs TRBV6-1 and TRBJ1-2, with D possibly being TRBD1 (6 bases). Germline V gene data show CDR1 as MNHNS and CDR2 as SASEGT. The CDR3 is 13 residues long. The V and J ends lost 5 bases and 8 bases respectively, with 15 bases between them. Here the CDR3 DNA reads TGTGCCAGCAGTTGGACAGAGGTAAAGGGCTACACCTTC. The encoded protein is CASSWTEVKGYTF.

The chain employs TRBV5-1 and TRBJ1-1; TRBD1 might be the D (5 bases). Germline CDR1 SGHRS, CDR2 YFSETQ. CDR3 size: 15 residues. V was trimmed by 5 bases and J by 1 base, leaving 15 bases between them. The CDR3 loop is CASRPAQGENTEAFF. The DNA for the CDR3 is TGCGCCAGCAGACCAGCACAAGGGGAGAACACTGAAGCTTTCTTT.

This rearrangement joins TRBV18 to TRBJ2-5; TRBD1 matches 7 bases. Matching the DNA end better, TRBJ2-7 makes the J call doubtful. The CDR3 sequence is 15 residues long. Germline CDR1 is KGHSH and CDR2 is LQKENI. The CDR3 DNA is TGTGCCAGCTCACCAGTCCAGGGGGAACAGACCGAGCAGTACTTC. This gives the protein CASSPVQGEQTEQYF.

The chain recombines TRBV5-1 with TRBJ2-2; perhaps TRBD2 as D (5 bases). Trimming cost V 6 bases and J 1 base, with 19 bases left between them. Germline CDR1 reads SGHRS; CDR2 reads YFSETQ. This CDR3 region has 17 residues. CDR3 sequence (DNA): TGCGCCAGCACCTCGTATTCGGGATTTGAGAACACCGGGGAGCTGTTTTTT. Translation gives CASTSYSGFENTGELFF.

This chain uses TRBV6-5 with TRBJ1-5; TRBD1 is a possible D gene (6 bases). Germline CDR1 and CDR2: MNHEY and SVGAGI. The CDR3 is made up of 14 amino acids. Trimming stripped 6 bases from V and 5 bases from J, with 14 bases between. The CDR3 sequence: CASSSAGGHQPQHF. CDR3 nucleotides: TGTGCCAGCAGCAGTGCGGGGGGCCATCAGCCCCAGCATTTT.

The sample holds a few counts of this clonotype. As DNA, the CDR3 is TGTGCCAGCAGCCCCTACAGGGGGCCCTACGAGCAGTACTTC. Translated, it gives CASSPYRGPYEQYF. The chain links TRBV3-1 to TRBJ2-7; 9 bases line up with TRBD1. The CDR3 covers 14 residues. The junction had 3 bases not matched to a gene; V was cut back by 4 bases and J by 2 bases. The germline V gene encodes CDR1 LGHDT and CDR2 YNNKEL (reference sequence).

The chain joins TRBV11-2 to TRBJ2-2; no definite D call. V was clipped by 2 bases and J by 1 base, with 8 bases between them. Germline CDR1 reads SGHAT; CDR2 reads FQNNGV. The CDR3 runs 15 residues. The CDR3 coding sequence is TGTGCCAGCAGCTTATTTAGGAGGAACACCGGGGAGCTGTTTTTT. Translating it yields CASSLFRRNTGELFF.

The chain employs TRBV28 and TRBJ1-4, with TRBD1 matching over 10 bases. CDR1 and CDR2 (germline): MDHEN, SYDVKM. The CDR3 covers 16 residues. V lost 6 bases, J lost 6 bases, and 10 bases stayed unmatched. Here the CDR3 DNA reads TGTGCCAGCAGGGCCGGACAGGGGGTTCCCTATGAAAAACTGTTTTTT. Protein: CASRAGQGVPYEKLFF. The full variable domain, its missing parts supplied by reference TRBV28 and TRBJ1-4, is DVKVTQSSRYLVKRTGEKVFLECVQDMDHENMFWYRQDPGLGLRLIYFSYDVKMKEKGDIPEGYSVSREKKERFSLILESASTNQTSMYLCASRAGQGVPYEKLFFGSGTQLSVL.

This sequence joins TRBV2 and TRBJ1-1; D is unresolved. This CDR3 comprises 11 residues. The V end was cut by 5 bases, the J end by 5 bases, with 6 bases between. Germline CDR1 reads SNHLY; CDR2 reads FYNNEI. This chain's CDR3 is CASSTRTEAFF. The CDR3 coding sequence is TGTGCCAGCAGTACGAGGACTGAAGCTTTCTTT.

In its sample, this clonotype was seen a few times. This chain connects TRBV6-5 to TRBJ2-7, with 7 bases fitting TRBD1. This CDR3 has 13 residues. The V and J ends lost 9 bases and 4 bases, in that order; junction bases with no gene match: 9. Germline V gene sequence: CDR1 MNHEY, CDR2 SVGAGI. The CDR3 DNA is TGTGCCAGTGTCGATTCCAGGGGGTACGAGCAGTACTTC. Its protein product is CASVDSRGYEQYF.